This TCR beta chain was recovered during a study of cytomegalovirus exposure and HLA in healthy donors. About the research overall: Earlier results showed roughly 120 million unique TCR beta sequences derived from about 179 million T cells. Findings and limits, study-wide: For most subjects, TCR beta sequences were reported to predict HLA-A and HLA-B alleles with accuracy.

Only a few counts were recorded for this clone. Its antigen is as yet unknown. CDR1 is KGHSH and CDR2 is LQKENI in the germline V gene. The CDR3 is 16 residues long. V shed 2 bases and J shed 6 bases, with 17 bases lying between them. PCR primers comprised 60 Vbeta and 13 Jbeta primers. Generated by immunoSEQ multiplex PCR, the TCRdb table keeps only in-frame clones and is missing some. The sample lists about 160,000 clones; more than 60% were seen once. Specimen: PBMCs. The chain combines TRBV18 with TRBJ2-1; tentative D call: TRBD2 (7 bases). This TCR came from a man aged 35-49 years in good health and CMV-seronegative. The CDR3 nucleotides are TGTGCCAGCTCACCAGGTTGGGGGGGCTATAGCAATGAGCAGTTCTTC. Encoded protein: CASSPGWGGYSNEQFF.